The clone carrying this T cell receptor (beta chain) was observed a single time. Its antigen is as yet unknown. The PCR employed 60 Vbeta primers together with 13 Jbeta primers. Profiled with immunoSEQ multiplex PCR; TCRdb holds only in-frame clones, not every one. Here the sample spans tens of thousands of clones, less than 70% being singletons. The sample is drawn from a study of cytomegalovirus exposure and HLA in healthy donors. General study results and limits: On later analysis, the bulk of CMV-associated TCR beta chains appeared to be HLA-restricted. In a later analysis, TCR association rates varied by HLA locus: DRB1 most, HLA-C fewest. Some TCR beta chains (164 of them) were listed as cytomegalovirus-associated. Previously analyzed data showed that most TCR beta V segments were productive at a frequency of about 87% or about 30%.

The CDR3 is 14 residues long. V trimming: 3 bases; J trimming: 5 bases; junction bases outside the gene matches: 7. Germline CDR1 WNHNN, CDR2 SYGVQD (reference sequence). V is TRBV10-1 and J is TRBJ2-7; 7 nucleotides line up with TRBD2. The sequence came from a man between 50 and 59 years old in good health and CMV-seropositive. Sequencing was carried out using PBMCs. In DNA form, the CDR3 reads TGCGCCAGCAGTGATGGCGGGAGTATCCACGAGCAGTACTTC. Translation gives CASSDGGSIHEQYF.